This T cell receptor (beta chain) was profiled in a study of blood T cell repertoires in COVID-19. Study context: The study drew acute and convalescent COVID-19 samples from the United States, Italy and Spain.

Assay: immunoSEQ multiplex PCR; the TCRdb copy retains only in-frame clones and omits some. The sample yields around 59,000 clones, more than 60% seen once. The J segment lost 4 bases and the V segment lost 5 bases, leaving 6 bases of the junction unmatched. In germline, CDR1 is KGHSH, CDR2 LQKENI. The CDR3 runs to 14 residues. V usage is TRBV18 and J usage is TRBJ1-1; 8 bases are a match to TRBD1. What was sequenced was peripheral blood. The TCR comes from a human donor in a cohort sampled during active COVID-19. CDR3 bases: TGTGCCAGCTCAGGTCAGGGGGCGTTCACTGAAGCTTTCTTT. Translated, it gives CASSGQGAFTEAFF.